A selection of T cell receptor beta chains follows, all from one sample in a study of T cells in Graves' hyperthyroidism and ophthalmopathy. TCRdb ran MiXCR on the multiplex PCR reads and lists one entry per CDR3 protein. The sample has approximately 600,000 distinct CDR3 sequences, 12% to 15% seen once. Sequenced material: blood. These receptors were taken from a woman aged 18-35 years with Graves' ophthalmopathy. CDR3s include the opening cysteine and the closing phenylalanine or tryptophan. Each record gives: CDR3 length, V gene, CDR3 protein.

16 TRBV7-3 CASSGPGQGRNEKLFF
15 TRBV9 CASSVVPRSTGELFF
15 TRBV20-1 CSAKPERSGGYEQYF
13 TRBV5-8 CASSASVQETQYF
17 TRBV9 CASSAMGQGYGNYGYTF
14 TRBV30 CAWSVAAGHQPQHF
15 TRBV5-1 CASSLGTGGGQPQHF
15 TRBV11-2 CASSLGGTVTYEQYF
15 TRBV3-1 CASSPAQGNSYEQYF
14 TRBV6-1 CASSSQGPNNEQFF
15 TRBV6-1 CASSNTGTGTYEQYF
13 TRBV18 CVSSPDTYNEQFF
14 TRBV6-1 CASKMGTGDEKLFF
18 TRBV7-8 CASSPYAPLDGSYNEQFF
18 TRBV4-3 CASSQGPSSGDLYNEQFF
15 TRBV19 CASSMGITGVQPQHF
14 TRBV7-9 CASSLDEELETQYF
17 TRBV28 CASSLWTSGESQETQYF
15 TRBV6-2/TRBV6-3 CASSYGQERDEKLFF
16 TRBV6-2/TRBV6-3 CASSYSMERGDHGYTF
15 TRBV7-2 CASSLGSSGSYEQYF
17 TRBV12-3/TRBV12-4 CASSPGQGMSHYNEQFF
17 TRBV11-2 CASSLAFNPGQGVEAFF
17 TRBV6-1 CASRADAGQGSNSPLHF
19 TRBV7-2 CASSDPSGGASRNTGELFF
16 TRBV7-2 CASSSPRGRDANEQFF
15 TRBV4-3 CASSPFQGPYNEQFF
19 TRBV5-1 CASSLEGWGSGRAPYEQYF
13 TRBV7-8 CASSLQTGSGYTF
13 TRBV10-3 CAIGTSGMETQYF